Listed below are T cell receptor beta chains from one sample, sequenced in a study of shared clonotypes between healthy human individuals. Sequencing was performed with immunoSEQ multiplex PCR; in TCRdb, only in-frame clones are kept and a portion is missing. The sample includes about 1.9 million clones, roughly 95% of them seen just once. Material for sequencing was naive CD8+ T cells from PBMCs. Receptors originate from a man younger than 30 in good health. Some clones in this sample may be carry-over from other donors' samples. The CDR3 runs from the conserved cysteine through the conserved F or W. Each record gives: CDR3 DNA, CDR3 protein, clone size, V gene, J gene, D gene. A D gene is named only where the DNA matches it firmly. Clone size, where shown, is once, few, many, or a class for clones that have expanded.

DNA: TGTGCCAGCAGCTCCCGGGGGGACCTCGGGGGGTATGGCTACACCTTC; CDR3: CASSSRGDLGGYGYTF; size: once; V: TRBV7-2; J: TRBJ1-2; D: .
DNA: TGCGCCAGCAGCCTCGGACAGGGAGAGATCGACCAAGAGACCCAGTACTTC; CDR3: CASSLGQGEIDQETQYF; size: .; V: TRBV4-1; J: TRBJ2-5; D: TRBD1
DNA: TGCGCCAGCAGCTTTTATGAGGACTCTGGGGCCAACGTCCTGACTTTC; CDR3: CASSFYEDSGANVLTF; size: once; V: TRBV5-1; J: TRBJ2-6; D: .
DNA: TGCAGCGTTGAAGATCAGGGAGGCTGGGACTATGGCTACACCTTC; CDR3: CSVEDQGGWDYGYTF; size: .; V: TRBV29-1; J: TRBJ1-2; D: .
DNA: TGTGCCAGCAGTCCAACTAGCGGGCCGCACTCCTACAATGAGCAGTTCTTC; CDR3: CASSPTSGPHSYNEQFF; size: .; V: TRBV27; J: TRBJ2-1; D: TRBD2
DNA: TGCGCCAGCAGCCAAGATTGGGGACAGTCCGGATACGAGCAGTACTTC; CDR3: CASSQDWGQSGYEQYF; size: .; V: TRBV4-1; J: TRBJ2-7; D: TRBD1
DNA: TGCGCCAGCAGTGAGAGGGGCCGGATAAATGAGCAGTTCTTC; CDR3: CASSERGRINEQFF; size: .; V: TRBV10-2; J: TRBJ2-1; D: .
DNA: TGTGCCACCAGCGGGGGACAGGGGGTTGAAGCTTTCTTT; CDR3: CATSGGQGVEAFF; size: .; V: TRBV15; J: TRBJ1-1; D: TRBD1
DNA: TGTGCCAGCAGCCAAGGGCCCGCGGTAATGGGGTTTGGGGAGACCCAGTACTTC; CDR3: CASSQGPAVMGFGETQYF; size: .; V: TRBV14; J: TRBJ2-5; D: .
DNA: TGTGCCTGGAGGGGACAGAACACCGGGGAGCTGTTTTTT; CDR3: CAWRGQNTGELFF; size: few; V: TRBV30; J: TRBJ2-2; D: .
DNA: TGCGCCAGCAGCCAAGTTTGGCCGAGCTACGAGCAGTACTTC; CDR3: CASSQVWPSYEQYF; size: once; V: TRBV4-3; J: TRBJ2-7; D: .
DNA: TGTGCCAGTAGTATTCTGGCGGGGTGGACCGGGGAGCTGTTTTTT; CDR3: CASSILAGWTGELFF; size: .; V: TRBV19; J: TRBJ2-2; D: .
DNA: TGTGCCAGCAGTCCCTCTCCCTACGAGCAGTACTTC; CDR3: CASSPSPYEQYF; size: few; V: TRBV27; J: TRBJ2-7; D: .
DNA: TGTGCCAGCAGTCCTTCGCTGGGGGAGGCCAACAATGAGCAGTTCTTC; CDR3: CASSPSLGEANNEQFF; size: once; V: TRBV27; J: TRBJ2-1; D: .
DNA: TGTGCCAGCAGTTCTTGGGGGGACACTGAAGCTTTCTTT; CDR3: CASSSWGDTEAFF; size: .; V: TRBV6-1; J: TRBJ1-1; D: .
DNA: TGTGCCAGCAGAGAAACGACAGGGGGAGAGTGGCCCCAGCATTTT; CDR3: CASRETTGGEWPQHF; size: few; V: TRBV2; J: TRBJ1-5; D: TRBD1
DNA: TGTGCCAGCAGTGACGCTTCTGGGGGATGGACGCCCCGGGAAGAGACCCAGTACTTC; CDR3: CASSDASGGWTPREETQYF; size: .; V: TRBV2; J: TRBJ2-5; D: .
DNA: TGTGCCAGCAGCGTAGGGGTGACTACCACAGATACGCAGTATTTT; CDR3: CASSVGVTTTDTQYF; size: .; V: TRBV9; J: TRBJ2-3; D: .
DNA: TGTGCCAGCAGCTCACCTTTGACAGCCGCTAACTATGGCTACACCTTC; CDR3: CASSSPLTAANYGYTF; size: .; V: TRBV11-2; J: TRBJ1-2; D: .
DNA: TGTGCCAGCAGCCCTCAGCGGGGACGTTTCTACAATGAGCAGTTCTTC; CDR3: CASSPQRGRFYNEQFF; size: .; V: TRBV11-2; J: TRBJ2-1; D: TRBD2
DNA: TGTGCCAGCAGTTTATTTGGGGTCGGCTACACCTTC; CDR3: CASSLFGVGYTF; size: .; V: TRBV28; J: TRBJ1-2; D: .
DNA: TGTGCCAGCAGTTTTCAGGGGGCCGGGGAAAAACTGTTTTTT; CDR3: CASSFQGAGEKLFF; size: .; V: TRBV27; J: TRBJ1-4; D: TRBD1
DNA: TGTGCCAGCAGCCAAGATCGAGGGCAGGGAGTTGTCTATGGCTACACCTTC; CDR3: CASSQDRGQGVVYGYTF; size: .; V: TRBV14; J: TRBJ1-2; D: .
DNA: TGTGCCAGCAGTGAAGAGACAGGGTGGGGTGAAGCTTTCTTT; CDR3: CASSEETGWGEAFF; size: few; V: TRBV6-1; J: TRBJ1-1; D: TRBD1
DNA: TGCGCCAGCAGCCGAAGCGGGGAGTCCTACGAGCAGTACTTC; CDR3: CASSRSGESYEQYF; size: .; V: TRBV4-1; J: TRBJ2-7; D: TRBD2
DNA: TGTGCCAGCAGCCAAGCCCTCGTAGGGCTAGCGGAGAGGGCCGGGGAGCTGTTTTTT; CDR3: CASSQALVGLAERAGELFF; size: .; V: TRBV4-2; J: TRBJ2-2; D: TRBD2
DNA: TGCGCCAGCAGCCACGGACTAGCGGGAGCTGAAGATACGCAGTATTTT; CDR3: CASSHGLAGAEDTQYF; size: .; V: TRBV4-3; J: TRBJ2-3; D: TRBD2
DNA: TGTGCCAGCTCAGCAGAGAGAGGGTTGAGCAATCAGCCCCAGCATTTT; CDR3: CASSAERGLSNQPQHF; size: once; V: TRBV18; J: TRBJ1-5; D: .
DNA: TGTGCCAGCAGTTTACACGCGGACAGGGTGTACGAGCAGTACTTC; CDR3: CASSLHADRVYEQYF; size: .; V: TRBV27; J: TRBJ2-7; D: TRBD1
DNA: TGTGCCAGCAGCTTAGGACAGGGCTACGAGCAGTACTTC; CDR3: CASSLGQGYEQYF; size: .; V: TRBV9; J: TRBJ2-7; D: TRBD1
DNA: TGTGCCAGCAGTTACTCTAGTCGGAGCAATCAGCCCCAGCATTTT; CDR3: CASSYSSRSNQPQHF; size: once; V: TRBV6-5; J: TRBJ1-5; D: .
DNA: TGTGCCAGCAGTTACTCGATGGGACCCCTTGGGGCTTTCTTT; CDR3: CASSYSMGPLGAFF; size: few; V: TRBV6-5; J: TRBJ1-1; D: .
DNA: TGTGCCAGCAGTACTGGCGGAAAACCCTACAATGAGCAGTTCTTC; CDR3: CASSTGGKPYNEQFF; size: .; V: TRBV6-4; J: TRBJ2-1; D: .
DNA: TGTGCCAGCATCCCGCCGGGACAGGGGGAAGGCGAGCAGTTCTTC; CDR3: CASIPPGQGEGEQFF; size: .; V: TRBV2; J: TRBJ2-1; D: TRBD1
DNA: TGTGCCAGCAGTGGGAGGGGGCTGTATGGCTACACCTTC; CDR3: CASSGRGLYGYTF; size: .; V: TRBV28; J: TRBJ1-2; D: TRBD1
DNA: TGCAGCGCCAGGACAGGTTCAGACTATGGCTACACCTTC; CDR3: CSARTGSDYGYTF; size: few; V: TRBV29-1; J: TRBJ1-2; D: TRBD1
DNA: TGTGCCAGCAGCTATAACCGGGACACCGCTAACTATGGCTACACCTTC; CDR3: CASSYNRDTANYGYTF; size: .; V: TRBV9; J: TRBJ1-2; D: .
DNA: TGTGCCAGCAGTTTGACAGGGGCCTTCTACGAGCAGTACTTC; CDR3: CASSLTGAFYEQYF; size: .; V: TRBV28; J: TRBJ2-7; D: TRBD1
DNA: TGTGCCAGCAGGGTCAACAGGGGGCAGCCTAATGAAAAACTGTTTTTT; CDR3: CASRVNRGQPNEKLFF; size: .; V: TRBV27; J: TRBJ1-4; D: TRBD1
DNA: TGTGCCAGCAGTTTTCCGCGGGCAGGGAACAATGAGCAGTTCTTC; CDR3: CASSFPRAGNNEQFF; size: once; V: TRBV28; J: TRBJ2-1; D: .
DNA: TGTGCCAGCAGGGACAGGGTATTTGTGGGTGAGCAGTTCTTC; CDR3: CASRDRVFVGEQFF; size: .; V: TRBV28; J: TRBJ2-1; D: TRBD1
DNA: TGTGCCTGGAGTGTTAGGAGCAGGGTGGAAGAGACCCAGTACTTC; CDR3: CAWSVRSRVEETQYF; size: .; V: TRBV30; J: TRBJ2-5; D: .
DNA: TGCGCCAGCAGCCCGGGACAGGGCAATGGCTACACCTTC; CDR3: CASSPGQGNGYTF; size: .; V: TRBV5-1; J: TRBJ1-2; D: TRBD1
DNA: TGTGCCAGCAGTGAAGTGGAGGGGACAGGGGAAATTTTTTGGAGCTACACCTTC; CDR3: CASSEVEGTGEIFWSYTF; size: once; V: TRBV2; J: TRBJ1-2; D: TRBD1
DNA: TGTGCCAGCAGCTCCGACTTCGTGGCGGATACGCAGTATTTT; CDR3: CASSSDFVADTQYF; size: .; V: TRBV5-6; J: TRBJ2-3; D: .
DNA: TGCGCCAGCAGCCAAGACCCTAGTACCGAGACCCAGTACTTC; CDR3: CASSQDPSTETQYF; size: .; V: TRBV4-1; J: TRBJ2-5; D: .
DNA: TGTGCCAGCAGCCTAGGACAGGGTGAGAGAGAGACCCAGTACTTC; CDR3: CASSLGQGERETQYF; size: .; V: TRBV7-7; J: TRBJ2-5; D: TRBD1
DNA: TGTGCCAGCAGCGTAGGGCGGGAGGGGAACACAGATACGCAGTATTTT; CDR3: CASSVGREGNTDTQYF; size: .; V: TRBV9; J: TRBJ2-3; D: TRBD2